The clone carrying this TCR beta chain showed up many times. Its antigen is unknown. TCRdb itself ran the reads through MiXCR, one entry per CDR3 protein. The sample lists more than 200,000 distinct CDR3 sequences, 8% to 9.5% occurring once. The data were taken from a study of T cell repertoires in cytomegalovirus infection. V lost 4 bases, J lost 5 bases, and 7 bases stayed unmatched. The CDR3 consists of 15 residues. Germline V lookup: CDR1 SGHVS, CDR2 FNYEAQ. Study results and caveats: Totalled public TCR beta family frequency picked out people who carried CMV plus the relevant HLA. The ex vivo response was dominated by HLA-C-restricted CMV-specific TCR beta clonotypes.

The sample consisted of PBMCs. This TCR was sampled from a human donor in good health (CMV status not recorded). Some clones in this sample may be carry-over from other donors' samples. This chain links TRBV7-6 with TRBJ2-1; 8 bases agree with TRBD1. The CDR3 DNA sequence: TGTGCCAGCAGCTCGAGGACAGGGTTGAACAATGAGCAGTTCTTC. Translating it yields CASSSRTGLNNEQFF.